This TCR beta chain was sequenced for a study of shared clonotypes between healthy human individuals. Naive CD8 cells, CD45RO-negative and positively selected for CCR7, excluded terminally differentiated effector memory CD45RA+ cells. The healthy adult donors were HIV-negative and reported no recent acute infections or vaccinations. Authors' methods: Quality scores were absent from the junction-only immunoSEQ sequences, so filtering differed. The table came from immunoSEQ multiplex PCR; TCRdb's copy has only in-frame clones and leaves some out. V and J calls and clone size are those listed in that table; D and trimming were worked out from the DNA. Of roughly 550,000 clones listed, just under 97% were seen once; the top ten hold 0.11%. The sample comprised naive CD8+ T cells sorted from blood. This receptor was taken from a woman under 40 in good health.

This chain's CDR3 is CASSLTGGYNEQFF. Here the CDR3 DNA reads TGTGCCAGCAGCTTAACGGGAGGGTACAATGAGCAGTTCTTC. This chain joins TRBV7-8 and TRBJ2-1, with 8 positions matching TRBD2. The CDR3 totals 14 residues. V was clipped by 2 bases and J by 4 bases; unmatched bases: 1. Per the germline V gene, CDR1 is SGHVS and CDR2 is FQNEAQ.